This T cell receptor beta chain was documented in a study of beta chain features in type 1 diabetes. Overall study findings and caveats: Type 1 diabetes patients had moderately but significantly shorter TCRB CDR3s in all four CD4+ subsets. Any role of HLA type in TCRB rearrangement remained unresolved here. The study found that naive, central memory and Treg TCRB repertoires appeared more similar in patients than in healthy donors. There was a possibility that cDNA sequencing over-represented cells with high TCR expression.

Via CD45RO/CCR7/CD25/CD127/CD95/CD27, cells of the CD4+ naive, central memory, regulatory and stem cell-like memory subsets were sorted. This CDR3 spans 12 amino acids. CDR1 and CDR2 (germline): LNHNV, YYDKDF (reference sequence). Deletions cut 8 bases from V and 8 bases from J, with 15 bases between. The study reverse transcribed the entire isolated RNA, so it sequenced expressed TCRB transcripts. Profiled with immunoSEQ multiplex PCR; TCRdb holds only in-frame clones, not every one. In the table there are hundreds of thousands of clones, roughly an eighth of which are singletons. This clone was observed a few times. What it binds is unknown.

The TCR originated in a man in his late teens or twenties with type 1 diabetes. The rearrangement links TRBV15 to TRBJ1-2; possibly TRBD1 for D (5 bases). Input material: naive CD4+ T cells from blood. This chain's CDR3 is CATSRGGQGYTF. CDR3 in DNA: TGTGCCACCTCGAGGGGCGGTCAAGGCTACACCTTC.